This entry lists 28 T cell receptor beta chains sequenced from one sample in a study of T cell responses to AZD1222 COVID-19 vaccine (dated by TCRdb to the early 2020s). Library preparation used the immunoSEQ multiplex PCR assay. This immuneACCESS table, as held by TCRdb, lists in-frame sequences with V and J called but not all clones. Of the missing ones, under half trace to an unresolved V gene in checked studies; the others have no known cause. Counted in this sample were roughly 99,000 clones; just over 90% of them appeared once. About 6.8% of the sample comes from the top ten. Read against the paper, the sample's time point label means: about 28 days (+/-7) after the second vaccine dose. Sequencing used peripheral blood, obtained 28 days after the second AZD1222 dose. The receptors shown here come from an adult who received the AZD1222 COVID-19 vaccine.

V gene TRBV30 combines with J gene TRBJ1-3; D may be TRBD1 (5 bases). Trimming took off 1 base at V and 3 bases at J, with 13 bases between the two ends. The germline gives CDR1 GTSNPN, CDR2 SVGIG (reference sequence). The CDR3 spans 15 residues. The CDR3 sequence is CAWSDWRGLGNTIYF. The CDR3 coding sequence is TGTGCCTGGAGTGATTGGAGGGGACTTGGAAACACCATATATTTT.

V usage is TRBV25-1 and J usage is TRBJ1-6; 9 bases are shared with TRBD1. The CDR3 totals 13 residues. Losses at the gene ends were 6 bases for V and 13 bases for J; bases not matched to a gene: 7. CDR1 is MGHDK, CDR2 SYGVNS, per germline. The CDR3 coding sequence is TGTGCCAGCAGGGACAGGGGCCAGGATCCCCTCCACTTT. It codes for CASRDRGQDPLHF. The complete variable domain, with remaining parts taken from reference TRBV25-1 and TRBJ1-6, reads EADIYQTPRYLVIGTGKKITLECSQTMGHDKMYWYQQDPGMELHLIHYSYGVNSTEKGDLSSESTVSRIRTEHFPLTLESARPSHTSQYLCASRDRGQDPLHFGNGTRLTVT.

The chain joins TRBV6-5 to TRBJ1-3; D unresolved. Trimming removed 0 bases from V and 4 bases from J, with 4 bases in between. This CDR3 contains 13 residues. CDR1 and CDR2 (germline): MNHEY, SVGAGI. The CDR3 is CASSYSTGNTIYF. The CDR3 nucleotides are TGTGCCAGCAGTTACTCGACCGGAAACACCATATATTTT.

The J gene is TRBJ1-1, the V gene TRBV11-2; unclear D gene. Trimming took 5 bases from V and 1 from J, leaving 11 bases between them. This CDR3 region has 14 residues. Germline CDR1 SGHAT, CDR2 FQNNGV. CDR3 nucleotide sequence: TGTGCCAGCAGCCTTGTTGACGGGAACACTGAAGCTTTCTTT. It is translated as CASSLVDGNTEAFF.

V gene TRBV21-1 combines with J gene TRBJ2-5; the table gives TRBD2 as D, unverified against the DNA. TRBV21-1 is described as a pseudogene. The length of the CDR3 is 14 residues. For the CDR3, the DNA is TGTGCCAGCAGTCAAAGTGGCCGCGGAGAGACCCAGTACTTC. It translates to CASSQSGRGETQYF.

The V call is TRBV11-2, the J call TRBJ2-5; maybe TRBD1 (6 bases). The CDR3 extends over 14 amino acids. Germline-derived CDR1 and CDR2 are SGHAT and FQNNGV. V dropped 0 bases and J dropped 4 bases, with 9 bases sitting between them. In DNA form, the CDR3 reads TGTGCCAGCAGCTTAGACACAGGGCCAGAGACCCAGTACTTC. Amino acids: CASSLDTGPETQYF.

The chain has TRBV3-1 (or the pseudogene TRBV3-2) and TRBJ1-1; D uncertain. In germline, CDR1 is LGHDT, CDR2 YNNKEL (reference sequence). Deletions cut 2 bases from V and 0 bases from J, with 13 bases between. The CDR3 contains 16 residues. The DNA of the CDR3 is TGTGCCAGCAGCCAACCATATAGCGGGATGAACACTGAAGCTTTCTTT. It encodes CASSQPYSGMNTEAFF.

This chain uses TRBV29-1 with TRBJ2-1; D unresolved. Germline CDR1 reads SQVTM; CDR2 reads ANQGSEA. V shed 4 bases and J shed 8 bases, with 12 bases lying between them. This CDR3 comprises 12 residues. The CDR3 DNA sequence: TGCAGCGTTGGGCAGTCGCAGGATGAGCAGTTCTTC. Its translation is CSVGQSQDEQFF.

The V and J genes are TRBV18 and TRBJ1-4, with D tentatively TRBD1 (5 bases). The CDR3 spans 16 residues. The germline V gene has CDR1 KGHSH and CDR2 LQKENI. Trimming shortened V by 1 base and J by 7 bases, and 16 bases separated the two germline ends. The CDR3 nucleotides read TGTGCCAGCTCACCACGTACAGCTGTGGGGGGTGAAAAACTGTTTTTT. As protein: CASSPRTAVGGEKLFF. Complete variable domain (other parts from reference TRBV18 and TRBJ1-4): NAGVMQNPRHLVRRRGQEARLRCSPMKGHSHVYWYRQLPEEGLKFMVYLQKENIIDESGMPKERFSAEFPKEGPSILRIQQVVRGDSAAYFCASSPRTAVGGEKLFFGSGTQLSVL.

The chain links TRBV6-4 to TRBJ2-5, with 10 bases identical to TRBD2. This CDR3 spans 16 amino acids. V gave up 3 bases and J gave up 3 bases; unmatched junction bases: 7. Per germline, CDR1 MRHNA and CDR2 SNTAGT. The CDR3 nucleotides are TGTGCCAGCAGTGAGAGGGCTAGCGGGAGTAAAGAGACCCAGTACTTC. As protein: CASSERASGSKETQYF.

The rearrangement links TRBV2 to TRBJ2-5; 15 bases are shared with TRBD2. The CDR3 has 19 amino acids. Trimming cost V 2 bases and J 5 bases; bases outside gene matches: 12. Per germline, CDR1 SNHLY and CDR2 FYNNEI. CDR3 bases: TGTGCCAGCAGTGAACTCCCCCCGGGACTAGCGGGAGGAGGTGAGACCCAGTACTTC. The encoded protein is CASSELPPGLAGGGETQYF. Together with reference TRBV2 and TRBJ2-5, the CDR3 gives the full variable domain: EPEVTQTPSHQVTQMGQEVILRCVPISNHLYFYWYRQILGQKVEFLVSFYNNEISEKSEIFDDQFSVERPDGSNFTLKIRSTKLEDSAMYFCASSELPPGLAGGGETQYFGPGTRLLVL.

This chain uses TRBV12-3 or TRBV12-4 with TRBJ1-2; possibly TRBD1 for D (5 bases). The CDR3 runs 13 residues. Between the trimmed V and J ends, which lost 8 bases and 7 bases, there was a span of 17 bases. DNA for the CDR3: TGTGCCAGCCGGGACCTGACTCCCGGTGGCTACACCTTC. Encoded protein: CASRDLTPGGYTF.

The rearrangement uses TRBV18 and TRBJ1-2; 10 bases line up with TRBD1. CDR3 length equals 15 residues. After removal of 0 bases from V and 8 bases from J, the junction contained 6 bases not matched to a gene. Germline CDR1 reads KGHSH; CDR2 reads LQKENI. The CDR3 DNA reads as TGTGCCAGCTCACCACCGACGACAGGGGGCAAGGGCTACACCTTC. This translates into CASSPPTTGGKGYTF.

The V gene is TRBV30, the J gene TRBJ1-5, with D unresolved. The CDR3 runs to 15 residues. Germline V gene data show CDR1 as GTSNPN and CDR2 as SVGIG (reference sequence). V lost 0 bases and J lost 10, with 19 bases in between. This CDR3 reads CAWSVLGVHGKPQHF. The CDR3 coding sequence is TGTGCCTGGAGTGTACTTGGAGTTCACGGTAAACCCCAGCATTTT. Based on the CDR3 plus reference TRBV30 and TRBJ1-5, the full variable domain is SQTIHQWPATLVQPVGSPLSLECTVEGTSNPNLYWYRQAAGRGLQLLFYSVGIGQISSEVPQNLSASRPQDRQFILSSKKLLLSDSGFYLCAWSVLGVHGKPQHFGDGTRLSIL.

The V gene is TRBV11-2, the J gene TRBJ2-3; D is ambiguous. V was cut by 2 bases and J by 4 bases, with 16 bases left in between. Germline assignment: CDR1 SGHAT and CDR2 FQNNGV. This CDR3 region has 16 residues. CDR3 DNA: TGTGCCAGCAGCTTATCGTCCCCTTTGTTGGCAGATACGCAGTATTTT. The encoded protein is CASSLSSPLLADTQYF. Full variable domain (remainder filled in from reference TRBV11-2 and TRBJ2-3): EAGVAQSPRYKIIEKRQSVAFWCNPISGHATLYWYQQILGQGPKLLIQFQNNGVVDDSQLPKDRFSAERLKGVDSTLKIQPAKLEDSAVYLCASSLSSPLLADTQYFGPGTRLTVL.

The chain is built from TRBV19 and TRBJ1-2; the match to TRBD1 covers 10 bases. The trim removed 4 bases at V and 4 bases at J, leaving 6 bases unmatched. Looked up from germline, CDR1 is LNHDA and CDR2 is SQIVND (reference sequence). The CDR3 is made up of 15 amino acids. The CDR3 DNA follows: TGTGCCAGTAGTACTCCGGGACAGGGGATCTATGGCTACACCTTC. This translates into CASSTPGQGIYGYTF.

The rearrangement links TRBV7-2 to TRBJ2-2; 7 bases fit TRBD1. The CDR3 sequence is 16 residues long. V lost 3 bases to trimming and J lost 3 bases; unmatched junction nucleotides: 7. Germline values: CDR1 SGHTA, CDR2 FQGNSA. The CDR3 region is CASSFPRQGYTGELFF. CDR3 DNA sequence: TGTGCCAGCAGCTTCCCACGACAGGGATACACCGGGGAGCTGTTTTTT. Filled out from reference TRBV7-2 and TRBJ2-2, the complete variable domain reads GAGVSQSPSNKVTEKGKDVELRCDPISGHTALYWYRQSLGQGLEFLIYFQGNSAPDKSGLPSDRFSAERTGGSVSTLTIQRTQQEDSAVYLCASSFPRQGYTGELFFGEGSRLTVL.

The CDR3 DNA follows: TGTGCCAGCAGTCTCCGGGTGAACAATCAGCCCCAGCATTTT. Its protein is CASSLRVNNQPQHF. The chain uses TRBV28 and TRBJ1-5; D unresolved. The CDR3 is 14 residues long. With 5 bases removed from V and 3 bases from J, the gap between germline ends came to 11 bases. Germline loops: CDR1 MDHEN, CDR2 SYDVKM.

The V and J genes are TRBV27 and TRBJ1-1; no reliable D call. Germline assignment: CDR1 MNHEY and CDR2 SMNVEV (reference sequence). CDR3 size: 13 residues. V was clipped by 7 bases and J by 0 bases, with 9 bases between them. This CDR3 is CASKSGMNTEAFF. The CDR3 coding sequence is TGTGCCAGCAAATCCGGTATGAACACTGAAGCTTTCTTT.

V and J are TRBV4-1 and TRBJ2-7; 7 positions agree with TRBD1. This CDR3 is built from 16 residues. CDR1 and CDR2 from the germline V gene are MGHRA and YSYEKL. V was clipped by 4 bases and J by 2 bases; unmatched bases: 11. CDR3 sequence reads: CASSPPEGDRAYEQYF. The CDR3 DNA follows: TGCGCCAGCAGCCCACCTGAAGGGGACAGAGCCTACGAGCAGTACTTC.

This rearrangement joins TRBV5-1 to TRBJ2-1; 7 positions match TRBD2. The germline V gene encodes CDR1 SGHRS and CDR2 YFSETQ. The CDR3 is 15 residues long. V gave up 0 bases and J gave up 4 bases; unmatched junction bases: 4. The CDR3 is CASSLGLAQYNEQFF. The CDR3 DNA is TGCGCCAGCAGCTTGGGACTAGCCCAGTACAATGAGCAGTTCTTC. Full variable domain (outside the CDR3, taken from reference TRBV5-1 and TRBJ2-1): KAGVTQTPRYLIKTRGQQVTLSCSPISGHRSVSWYQQTPGQGLQFLFEYFSETQRNKGNFPGRFSGRQFSNSRSEMNVSTLELGDSALYLCASSLGLAQYNEQFFGPGTRLTVL.

This CDR3 is CASSQERGGADTQYF. The DNA for the CDR3 is TGTGCCAGCAGCCAAGAACGCGGGGGGGCAGATACGCAGTATTTT. The chain recombines TRBV4-2 with TRBJ2-3; 9 nucleotides match TRBD2. Trimming at V came to 0 bases and at J to 4 bases, leaving 2 bases not matched to a gene. Looked up from germline, CDR1 is LGHNA and CDR2 is YNFKEQ. This CDR3 region has 15 residues.

The CDR3 here is CAWNGFRDRDRPLHF. The CDR3 DNA is TGTGCCTGGAACGGCTTCCGGGACAGGGACCGACCCCTCCACTTT. The V call is TRBV30, the J call TRBJ1-6; TRBD1 aligns across 9 bases. Losses at the gene ends were 4 bases for V and 12 bases for J; bases not matched to a gene: 13. The germline gives CDR1 GTSNPN, CDR2 SVGIG (reference sequence). The CDR3 covers 15 residues.

For this clone: The same CDR3 is also encoded by other DNA sequences in this sample. This sequence joins TRBV7-9 and TRBJ1-1; possible D gene TRBD1, 5 bases. The CDR3 spans 14 residues. From germline, CDR1 is SEHNR and CDR2 FQNEAQ (reference sequence). Trimming removed 6 bases at V and 3 bases at J, with 14 bases between. The CDR3 DNA reads TGTGCCAGCAGTTTGAGCTGGGGGGACACTGAAGCTTTCTTT. Protein sequence: CASSLSWGDTEAFF.

The CDR3 loop is CASRQPGQTYEQYF. In DNA, the CDR3 is TGTGCCAGCAGACAACCGGGACAGACCTACGAGCAGTACTTC. The chain recombines TRBV25-1 with TRBJ2-7; 7 positions match TRBD1. This CDR3 spans 14 amino acids. Trimming cost V 6 bases and J 2 bases; bases outside gene matches: 7. In germline, CDR1 is MGHDK, CDR2 SYGVNS.

The chain has TRBV18 and TRBJ1-2, with no clear D. The CDR3 runs 13 residues. The germline CDR1 and CDR2 sequences are KGHSH and LQKENI. V was clipped by 0 bases and J by 7 bases, with 9 bases between them. Here the CDR3 reads CASSPPSPGGYTF. The CDR3, as DNA: TGTGCCAGCTCACCACCGTCCCCAGGTGGCTACACCTTC.

CDR3 sequence reads: CASRGPGTFTEAFF. In DNA form, the CDR3 reads TGTGCCAGCCGAGGGCCAGGGACCTTCACTGAAGCTTTCTTT. This chain links TRBV3-1 (or the pseudogene TRBV3-2) with TRBJ1-1; D is possibly TRBD1 (5 bases). CDR1 is LGHDT, CDR2 YNNKEL, per germline (reference sequence). This CDR3 contains 14 residues. Trimming removed 8 bases at V and 4 bases at J, with 17 bases between.

V is TRBV11-2 and J is TRBJ1-3; no firm D call. The CDR3 is made up of 14 amino acids. Germline CDR1 is SGHAT and CDR2 is FQNNGV. V was trimmed by 8 bases and J by 2 bases, leaving 13 bases between them. The CDR3 is CASHLDGPGNTIYF. The CDR3 region has the DNA TGTGCCAGCCACTTAGACGGTCCTGGAAACACCATATATTTT.